Presented here are 5 T cell receptor beta chains from one specimen sequenced in a study of Ad26.COV2.S vaccination and SARS-CoV-2 variants. The treatment was: over 15 received Ad26.COV2.S at low or high dose, single or two shots; about 5 received placebo; per-sample allocation not given. Day 63 after the first injection of vaccine or placebo was the sampling time. The protocol was immunoSEQ multiplex PCR, while the TCRdb copy is restricted to in-frame clones and leaves out a portion. The sample consists of a few hundred thousand clones, roughly 90% of them appearing once. The sample here was peripheral blood, taken in a trial of Ad26.COV2.S vaccine versus placebo. The receptor set was obtained from a person between 18 and 60 years old who received the Ad26.COV2.S COVID-19 vaccine or a placebo.

V gene TRBV5-1 combines with J gene TRBJ1-2, with 9 nucleotides matching TRBD1. This CDR3 is built from 15 residues. Per the germline V gene, CDR1 is SGHRS and CDR2 is YFSETQ. V was clipped by 4 bases and J by 6 bases; unmatched bases: 10. CDR3 region: CASSLGQGEGNGYTF. The DNA of the CDR3 is TGCGCCAGCAGCCTGGGACAGGGTGAAGGAAATGGCTACACCTTC.

Regarding this clone: This specimen includes other DNA sequences encoding the same CDR3. J is TRBJ1-5 and V is TRBV19; D is unresolved. This CDR3 contains 12 residues. Trimming took off 6 bases at V and 2 bases at J, with 5 bases between the two ends. The germline V gene has CDR1 LNHDA and CDR2 SQIVND (reference sequence). CDR3 sequence reads: CASSQGNQPQHF. For the CDR3, the DNA is TGTGCCAGTAGCCAGGGCAATCAGCCCCAGCATTTT.

This clone has only one observation. The chain uses TRBV28 and TRBJ2-7; 8 nucleotides line up with TRBD1. CDR3 length equals 15 residues. Germline V gene lookup returns CDR1 MDHEN and CDR2 SYDVKM. J lost 3 bases, V lost 6 bases, and 10 bases had no gene match. CDR3 bases: TGTGCCAGCAGCCCTGCCGGGACAGGAGTCTACGAGCAGTACTTC. Translating it yields CASSPAGTGVYEQYF.

The chain links TRBV3-1 (or the pseudogene TRBV3-2) to TRBJ1-1; D is ambiguous. The V end was cut by 1 base, the J end by 1 base, with 7 bases between. CDR1 is LGHDT and CDR2 is YNNKEL in the germline V gene (reference sequence). This CDR3 is built from 14 residues. CDR3 sequence reads: CASSQGGANTEAFF. CDR3 in DNA: TGTGCCAGCAGCCAAGGGGGAGCGAACACTGAAGCTTTCTTT.

The chain couples TRBV5-6 to TRBJ1-6, with D possibly TRBD1 on 5 matching bases. Trimming stripped 1 base from V and 10 bases from J, with 12 bases between. Looked up from germline, CDR1 is SGHDT and CDR2 is YYEEEE. CDR3 length: 14 residues. CDR3 in amino acids: CASSLSPGGSPLHF. For the CDR3, the DNA is TGTGCCAGCAGCTTGAGCCCTGGGGGGTCACCCCTCCACTTT. Complete variable domain (other parts from reference TRBV5-6 and TRBJ1-6): DAGVTQSPTHLIKTRGQQVTLRCSPKSGHDTVSWYQQALGQGPQFIFQYYEEEERQRGNFPDRFSGHQFPNYSSELNVNALLLGDSALYLCASSLSPGGSPLHFGNGTRLTVT.